Below, 13 T cell receptor beta chains from the same sample are listed, as sequenced in a study of shared clonotypes between healthy human individuals (dated by TCRdb to the early 2020s). Preparation of the library involved the immunoSEQ multiplex PCR assay. TCRdb holds this immuneACCESS table with in-frame rearrangements only. Some clones are missing; in checked studies, unresolved V genes explain under half, and the rest has no known cause. The table for this sample lists around 2.5 million clones; 80% to 95% of them were counted only once. Jointly, the top ten make up 0.35% to 0.45% of the sample. The sequencing input was naive CD4+ T cells from PBMCs. The cell subset or site label of this sample denotes: CD45RA+ positively selected. These receptors originate from a man aged 18 to 29 in good health. Some clones in this sample may be carry-over from other donors' samples.

The V call is TRBV5-8, the J call TRBJ2-7; 8 bases map to TRBD2. Per the germline V gene, CDR1 is SGHTS and CDR2 is YDEGEE. With V trimmed by 7 bases and J by 1 base, 10 bases remained unmatched. The CDR3 length is 15 residues. The DNA for the CDR3 is TGTGCCAGCTTCCGGGCGGGGGGCTATTCCTACGAGCAGTACTTC. Translated, it gives CASFRAGGYSYEQYF. The full variable domain, with the rest looked up from reference TRBV5-8 and TRBJ2-7, is EAGVTQSPTHLIKTRGQQATLRCSPISGHTSVYWYQQALGLGLQFLLWYDEGEERNRGNFPPRFSGRQFPNYSSELNVNALELEDSALYLCASFRAGGYSYEQYFGPGTRLTVT.

Remarks on this clone: The same CDR3 also results from other DNA sequences found in this sample. The chain carries TRBV4-2 and TRBJ2-7; 8 nucleotides agree with TRBD1. Germline loops: CDR1 LGHNA, CDR2 YNFKEQ. The ends lost 4 bases at V and 0 bases at J; junction bases unmatched: 5. This CDR3 is 15 amino acids long. CDR3 nucleotides: TGTGCCAGCAGCCGAGGACAGGGTTCCTCCTACGAGCAGTACTTC. As protein: CASSRGQGSSYEQYF.

V and J are TRBV28 and TRBJ2-1; no clear D gene. CDR3 size: 18 residues. Germline loops: CDR1 MDHEN, CDR2 SYDVKM. The V end lost 3 bases, the J end lost 15 bases, and 33 bases lay between the germline ends. DNA of the CDR3: TGTGCCAGCAGTTTGCCAGCCTCCCAGTTCTCGGATCGATTCGGCCGGTTCTTC. Protein product: CASSLPASQFSDRFGRFF.

The chain combines TRBV10-1 with TRBJ2-7, with D possibly matching TRBD1 (6 bases). Trimming left V 2 bases short and J 2 bases short, with 16 bases between. CDR3 size: 16 residues. CDR1 and CDR2 from the germline V gene are WNHNN and SYGVQD (reference sequence). CDR3 amino acids: CASSETGSLGTYEQYF. The CDR3 DNA follows: TGCGCCAGCAGTGAGACAGGGTCTCTCGGGACCTACGAGCAGTACTTC.

The chain recombines TRBV5-4 with TRBJ2-7, with D perhaps given as TRBD1 or TRBD2 (7 bases each). Trimming stripped 0 bases from V and 9 bases from J, with 19 bases between. The CDR3 runs to 15 residues. Germline V CDR1 and CDR2: SGHNT, YYREEE (reference sequence). The CDR3 DNA sequence: TGTGCCAGCAGCTTGGGGGAGGGGGCCTCTGGAGGGCAGTACTTC. Translating it yields CASSLGEGASGGQYF.

The chain employs TRBV4-3 and TRBJ1-4; TRBD1 matches at 7 bases. Trimming took 4 bases from V and 7 from J; bases not matched to a gene: 12. CDR1 is LGHNA and CDR2 is YSLEER in the germline V gene. The CDR3 has 16 amino acids. The CDR3 protein is CASSREIGTASEKLFF. The DNA for the CDR3 is TGCGCCAGCAGCCGAGAGATAGGGACAGCCTCTGAAAAACTGTTTTTT.

The gene calls are TRBV19 and TRBJ1-5; possible D gene TRBD1, 5 bases. The V end lost 6 bases, the J end lost 0 bases, and 9 bases lay between the germline ends. CDR1 and CDR2 from the germline V gene are LNHDA and SQIVND (reference sequence). CDR3 length equals 14 residues. CDR3 DNA: TGTGCCAGTAGCTGGGGGTATAGCAATCAGCCCCAGCATTTT. Its protein product is CASSWGYSNQPQHF.

The rearrangement links TRBV6-1 to TRBJ2-3, with D perhaps TRBD1 (6 bases). The CDR3 is 14 amino acids. Trimming took 4 bases from V and 6 from J, leaving 14 bases between them. From germline, CDR1 is MNHNS and CDR2 SASEGT. The CDR3 region has the DNA TGTGCCAGCAGTGGACACAGGGTGGGGGATACGCAGTATTTT. It is translated as CASSGHRVGDTQYF.

With respect to this clone: The sample has other DNA sequences that encode this CDR3 too. V and J are TRBV7-2 and TRBJ2-5; D not certain. The CDR3 is 13 amino acids. The germline V gene encodes CDR1 SGHTA and CDR2 FQGNSA. V was trimmed by 0 bases and J by 2 bases, leaving 4 bases between them. CDR3 loop: CASSLAFQETQYF. The DNA of the CDR3 is TGTGCCAGCAGCTTAGCCTTTCAAGAGACCCAGTACTTC.

The CDR3 loop reads CASSFLTGGGGETQYF. For the CDR3, the DNA is TGTGCCAGCAGCTTTTTGACGGGAGGGGGCGGCGAGACCCAGTACTTC. The rearrangement uses TRBV11-2 and TRBJ2-5, with D possibly TRBD2 on 8 matching bases. Per the germline V gene, CDR1 is SGHAT and CDR2 is FQNNGV. V was cut by 3 bases and J by 5 bases, with 19 bases left in between. This CDR3 region has 16 residues.

The chain combines TRBV7-9 with TRBJ2-6; D is unclear. The germline gives CDR1 SEHNR, CDR2 FQNEAQ (reference sequence). Trimming removed 4 bases from V and 4 bases from J, with 14 bases in between. This CDR3 is 16 amino acids long. DNA for the CDR3: TGTGCCAGCAGCTCAACTTCGCGGTCCGGGGCCAACGTCCTGACTTTC. It specifies CASSSTSRSGANVLTF.

The chain employs TRBV28 and TRBJ1-5, with TRBD1 matching over 7 bases. The CDR3 sequence is 15 residues long. In germline, CDR1 is MDHEN, CDR2 SYDVKM. V lost 6 bases, J lost 4 bases, and 9 bases stayed unmatched. DNA of the CDR3: TGTGCCAGCAGCCTTCTGATACAGGGGAATCAGCCCCAGCATTTT. Translated, it gives CASSLLIQGNQPQHF.

The chain carries TRBV5-1 and TRBJ2-6; D remains ambiguous. This CDR3 has 16 residues. In germline, CDR1 is SGHRS, CDR2 YFSETQ. V lost 4 bases and J lost 0, with 11 bases in between. CDR3 residues: CASSLRTSSGANVLTF. In nucleotides, the CDR3 is TGCGCCAGCAGCCTCCGCACAAGCTCTGGGGCCAACGTCCTGACTTTC.